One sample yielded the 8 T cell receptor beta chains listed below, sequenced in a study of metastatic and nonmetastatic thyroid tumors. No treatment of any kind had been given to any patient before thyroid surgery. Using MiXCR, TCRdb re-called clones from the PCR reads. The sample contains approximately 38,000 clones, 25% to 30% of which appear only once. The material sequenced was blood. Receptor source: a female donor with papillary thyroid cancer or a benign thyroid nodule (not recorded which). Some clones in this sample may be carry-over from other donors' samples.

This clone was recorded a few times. CDR3 DNA sequence: TGTGCCAGCAGTCGTAGACAGGGGGCCTTCCAAGAGACCCAGTACTTC. Translating gives CASSRRQGAFQETQYF. The J gene is TRBJ2-5, the V gene TRBV28; TRBD1 agrees at 10 bases. The V gene end was trimmed by 5 bases and the J gene end by 1 base; junction bases not matched to a gene: 7. The V gene's germline CDR1 is MDHEN and CDR2 SYDVKM. The CDR3 consists of 16 residues.

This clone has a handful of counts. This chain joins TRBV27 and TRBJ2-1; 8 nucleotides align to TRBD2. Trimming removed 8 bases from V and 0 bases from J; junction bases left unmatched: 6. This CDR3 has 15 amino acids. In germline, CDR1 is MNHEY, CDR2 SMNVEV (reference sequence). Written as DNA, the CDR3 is TGTGCCAGCCGGCGGGAGGCCAGCTCCTACAATGAGCAGTTCTTC. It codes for CASRREASSYNEQFF.

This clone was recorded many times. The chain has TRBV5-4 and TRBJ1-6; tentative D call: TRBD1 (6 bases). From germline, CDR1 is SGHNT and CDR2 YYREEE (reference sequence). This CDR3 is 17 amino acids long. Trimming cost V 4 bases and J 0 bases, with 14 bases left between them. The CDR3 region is CASSLGAGYSYNSPLHF. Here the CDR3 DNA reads TGTGCCAGCAGCCTGGGGGCAGGGTACTCCTATAATTCACCCCTCCACTTT.

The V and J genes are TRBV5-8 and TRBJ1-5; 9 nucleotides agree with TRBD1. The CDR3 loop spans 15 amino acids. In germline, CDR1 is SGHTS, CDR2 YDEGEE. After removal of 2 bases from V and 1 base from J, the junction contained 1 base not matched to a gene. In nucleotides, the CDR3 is TGTGCCAGCAGCTTTGGACAGGGGAGCAATCAGCCCCAGCATTTT. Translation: CASSFGQGSNQPQHF.

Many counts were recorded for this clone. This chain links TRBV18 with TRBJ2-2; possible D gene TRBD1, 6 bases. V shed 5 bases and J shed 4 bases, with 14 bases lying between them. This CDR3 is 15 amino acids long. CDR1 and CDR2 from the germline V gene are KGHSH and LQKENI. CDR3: CASSWAGEFTGELFF. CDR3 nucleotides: TGTGCCAGCTCATGGGCAGGGGAGTTCACCGGGGAGCTGTTTTTT.

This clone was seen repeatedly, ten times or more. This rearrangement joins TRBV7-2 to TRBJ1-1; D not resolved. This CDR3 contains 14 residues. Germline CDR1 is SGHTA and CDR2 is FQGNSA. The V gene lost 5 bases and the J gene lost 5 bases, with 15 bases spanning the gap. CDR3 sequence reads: CASSPPPDWTEAFF. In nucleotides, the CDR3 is TGTGCCAGCAGCCCCCCCCCCGACTGGACTGAAGCTTTCTTT. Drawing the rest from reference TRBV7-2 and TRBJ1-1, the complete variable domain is GAGVSQSPSNKVTEKGKDVELRCDPISGHTALYWYRQSLGQGLEFLIYFQGNSAPDKSGLPSDRFSAERTGGSVSTLTIQRTQQEDSAVYLCASSPPPDWTEAFFGQGTRLTVV.

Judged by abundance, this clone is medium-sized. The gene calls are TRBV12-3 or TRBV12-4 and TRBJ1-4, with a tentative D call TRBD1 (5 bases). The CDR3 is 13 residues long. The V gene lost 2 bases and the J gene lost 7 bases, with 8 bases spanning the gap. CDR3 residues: CASSLLGGEKLFF. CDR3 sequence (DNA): TGTGCCAGCAGTTTACTCGGGGGTGAAAAACTGTTTTTT.

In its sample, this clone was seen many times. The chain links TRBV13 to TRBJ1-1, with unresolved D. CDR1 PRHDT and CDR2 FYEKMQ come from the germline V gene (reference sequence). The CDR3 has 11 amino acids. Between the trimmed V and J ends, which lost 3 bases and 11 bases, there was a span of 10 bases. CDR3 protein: CASSLGPWAFF. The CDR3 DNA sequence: TGTGCCAGCAGCTTGGGCCCTTGGGCTTTCTTT.